This TCR beta chain was captured in a study of shared clonotypes between healthy human individuals. The V segment lost 3 bases and the J segment 0 bases; nucleotides outside the gene matches: 4. Per germline, CDR1 SQVTM and CDR2 ANQGSEA. This CDR3 has 18 amino acids. Some clones are missing from TCRdb's copy, which holds only in-frame ones; the method was immunoSEQ multiplex PCR. This table has some 2,000,000 clones, more than 90% appearing once. The sequence was collected from a man aged 18 to 29 in good health. The chain has TRBV29-1 and TRBJ2-2; 16 nucleotides line up with TRBD2. Source material: naive CD4+ T cells sorted from blood. Subset described: CD45RA+ positively selected. Here the CDR3 reads CSVDLGLAGGTNTGELFF. The CDR3 nucleotides are TGCAGCGTTGATTTGGGACTAGCGGGAGGGACGAACACCGGGGAGCTGTTTTTT.